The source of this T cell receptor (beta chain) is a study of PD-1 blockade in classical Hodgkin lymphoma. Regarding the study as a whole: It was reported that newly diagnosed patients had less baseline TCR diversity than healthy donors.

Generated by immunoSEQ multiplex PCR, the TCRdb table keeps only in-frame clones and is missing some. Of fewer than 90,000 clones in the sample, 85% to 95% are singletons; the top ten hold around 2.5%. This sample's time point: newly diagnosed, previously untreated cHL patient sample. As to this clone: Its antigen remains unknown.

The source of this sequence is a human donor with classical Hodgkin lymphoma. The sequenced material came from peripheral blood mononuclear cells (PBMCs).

This chain's CDR3 is CASSIAGGDTQYF. The CDR3 DNA sequence: TGTGCCAGTAGTATAGCGGGAGGAGATACGCAGTATTTT. The V and J genes are TRBV19 and TRBJ2-3; 7 nucleotides agree with TRBD2. The CDR3 spans 13 residues. CDR1 is LNHDA, CDR2 SQIVND, per germline (reference sequence). J was trimmed by 5 bases and V by 1 base; bases with no gene match: 0.